The clone carrying this T cell receptor (beta chain) has only a few counts. Its antigen is not identified. The sample belongs to a study of identical twins. Study-level results: Alpha sequences that were out-of-frame and twin-shared showed an excess of low generation probability. The analysis was cross-sectional rather than longitudinal within donors.

Unique molecular identifiers were in the cDNA, with template-switch universal primer binding. In TCRdb, the 5' RACE reads were re-called with MiXCR into one record per CDR3 protein. Counted here are just under 650,000 distinct CDR3 sequences, about 7% occurring once; the ten biggest clones make up approximately 1.5%. Per germline, CDR1 SGHRS and CDR2 YFSETQ. Trimming removed 4 bases from V and 4 bases from J; junction bases left unmatched: 14. The CDR3 is 17 residues long. These same data were also listed under a study on yellow fever vaccine responses in identical twins.

The clonotype was recovered from a woman aged 18-35 years in good health. The chain has TRBV5-1 and TRBJ2-3, with 8 bases identical to TRBD2. Sequencing used PBMCs. The CDR3 sequence is CASSNPAGGHRADTQYF. The CDR3 bases are TGCGCCAGCAGCAACCCGGCGGGGGGACACCGAGCAGATACGCAGTATTTT.